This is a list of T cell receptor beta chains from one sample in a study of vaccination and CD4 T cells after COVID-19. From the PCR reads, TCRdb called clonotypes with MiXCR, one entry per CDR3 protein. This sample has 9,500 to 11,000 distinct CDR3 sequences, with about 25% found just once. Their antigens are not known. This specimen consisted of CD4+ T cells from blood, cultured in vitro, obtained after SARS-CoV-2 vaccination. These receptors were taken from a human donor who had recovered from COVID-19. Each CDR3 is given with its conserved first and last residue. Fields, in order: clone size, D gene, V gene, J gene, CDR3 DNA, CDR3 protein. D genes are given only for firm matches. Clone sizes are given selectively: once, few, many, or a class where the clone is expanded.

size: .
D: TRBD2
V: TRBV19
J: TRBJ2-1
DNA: TGTGCCAGTAGATACGGTCGGCAGCGGGAAGGTCATGAGCAGTTCTTC
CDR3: CASRYGRQREGHEQFF

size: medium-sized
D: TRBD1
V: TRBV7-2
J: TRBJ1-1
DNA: TGTGCCAGCAGCTCACGGGGCAGGGGGGTCACTGAAGCTTTCTTT
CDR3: CASSSRGRGVTEAFF

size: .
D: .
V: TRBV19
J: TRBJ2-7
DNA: TGTGCCAGTAGTATTGGAGACAGTGGGGAGCAGTACTTC
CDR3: CASSIGDSGEQYF

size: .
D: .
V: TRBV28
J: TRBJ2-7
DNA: TGTACCAGCAGGCAGGGAACCCTAAACGAGCAGTACTTC
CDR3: CTSRQGTLNEQYF

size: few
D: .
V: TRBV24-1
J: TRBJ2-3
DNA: TGTGCCACCAGTGTCGGGTCCCCTCAAACAGATACGCAGTATTTT
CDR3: CATSVGSPQTDTQYF

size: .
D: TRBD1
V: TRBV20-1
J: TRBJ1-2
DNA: TGCAGTGCTAGAGATCGGACAGGGATACATGGCTACACCTTC
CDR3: CSARDRTGIHGYTF

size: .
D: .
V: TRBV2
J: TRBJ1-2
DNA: TGTGCCAGCAGTGTGACAGTTGGCTACACCTTC
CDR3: CASSVTVGYTF

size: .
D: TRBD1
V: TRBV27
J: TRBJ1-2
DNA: TGTGCCAGCAGTCCCCCGGAGTCCGGGACAGGGGTCAGAAAGAACTATGGCTACACCTTC
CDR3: CASSPPESGTGVRKNYGYTF

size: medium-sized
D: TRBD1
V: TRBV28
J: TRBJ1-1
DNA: TGTGCCAGCAGTTTAACAGGGGAAGTCGCTGAAGCTTTCTTT
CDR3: CASSLTGEVAEAFF

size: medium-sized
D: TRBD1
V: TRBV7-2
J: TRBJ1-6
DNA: TGTGCCAGCAGCTTAGATCAGGGGGCGAATTCACCCCTCCACTTT
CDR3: CASSLDQGANSPLHF

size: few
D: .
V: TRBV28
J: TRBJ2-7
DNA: TGTGCCAGCACCGCTGGGGCAACCATCTACGAGCAGTACTTC
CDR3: CASTAGATIYEQYF

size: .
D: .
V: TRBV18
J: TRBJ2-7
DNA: TGTGCCAGCTCACCACTAGGGGGGTACGAGCAGTACTTC
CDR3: CASSPLGGYEQYF

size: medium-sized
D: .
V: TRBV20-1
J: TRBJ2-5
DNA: TGCAGTTTCCGGACCTTCGGAGAGACCCAGTACTTC
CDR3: CSFRTFGETQYF

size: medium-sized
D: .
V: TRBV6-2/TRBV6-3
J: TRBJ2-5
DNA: TGTGCCAGCAGTACCCGCAGGGTCGGCCAAGAGACCCAGTACTTC
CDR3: CASSTRRVGQETQYF